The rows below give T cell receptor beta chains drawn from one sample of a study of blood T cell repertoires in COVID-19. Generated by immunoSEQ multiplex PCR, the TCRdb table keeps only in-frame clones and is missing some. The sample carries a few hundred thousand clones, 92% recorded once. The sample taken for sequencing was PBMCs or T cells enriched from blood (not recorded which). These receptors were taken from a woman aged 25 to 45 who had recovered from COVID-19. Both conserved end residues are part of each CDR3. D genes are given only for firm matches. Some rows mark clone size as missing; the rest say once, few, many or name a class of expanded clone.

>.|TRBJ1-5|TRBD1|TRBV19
CASSEGDRGQPQHF
TGTGCCAGTAGCGAAGGGGACAGGGGTCAGCCCCAGCATTTT
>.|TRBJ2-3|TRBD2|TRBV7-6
CASSSRLAGAGDTQYF
TGTGCCAGCAGCTCCAGACTAGCAGGAGCAGGAGATACGCAGTATTTT
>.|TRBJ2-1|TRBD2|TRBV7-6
CASSSRTSGSSYNEQFF
TGTGCCAGCAGCTCACGGACTAGCGGTAGCTCCTACAATGAGCAGTTCTTC
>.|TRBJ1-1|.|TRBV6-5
CASGGGMNTEAFF
TGTGCCAGTGGGGGGGGCATGAACACTGAAGCTTTCTTT
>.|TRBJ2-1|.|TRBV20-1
CRASVYNEQFF
TGCAGGGCCTCAGTCTACAATGAGCAGTTCTTC
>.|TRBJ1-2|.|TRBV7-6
CASSLGLSNNYGYTF
TGTGCCAGCAGCTTAGGACTGTCAAATAACTATGGCTACACCTTC
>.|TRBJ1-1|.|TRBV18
CASSPPGTSHFEAFF
TGTGCCAGCTCACCACCAGGGACATCACACTTTGAAGCTTTCTTT
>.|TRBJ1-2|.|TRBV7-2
CASSLDMGNSDYTF
TGTGCCAGCAGCTTAGATATGGGCAATTCGGACTACACCTTC
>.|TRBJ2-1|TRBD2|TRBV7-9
CASSLALAGGQNEQFF
TGTGCCAGCAGCTTAGCGTTGGCGGGGGGGCAGAATGAGCAGTTCTTC
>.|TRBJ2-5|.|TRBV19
CASSIDHNQIETQYF
TGTGCCAGTAGTATAGATCACAATCAGATCGAGACCCAGTACTTC
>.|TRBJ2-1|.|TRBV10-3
CAISERVTSLHNEQFF
TGTGCCATCAGTGAGAGGGTTACTAGCCTACACAATGAGCAGTTCTTC
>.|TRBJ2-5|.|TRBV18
CASSPPGGRETQYF
TGTGCCAGCTCACCACCAGGGGGAAGGGAGACCCAGTACTTC
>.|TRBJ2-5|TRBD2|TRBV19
CASTGGGLAEETQYF
TGTGCCAGTACCGGCGGGGGACTAGCGGAAGAGACCCAGTACTTC
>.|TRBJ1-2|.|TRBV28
CASSLTGDGYTF
TGTGCCAGCAGTCTCACAGGTGATGGCTACACCTTC
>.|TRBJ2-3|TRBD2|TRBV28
CASSFAGGYTDTQYF
TGTGCCAGCAGTTTCGCGGGAGGTTACACAGATACGCAGTATTTT
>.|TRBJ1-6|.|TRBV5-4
CASSPTGTNSPLHF
TGTGCCAGCAGCCCGACAGGAACAAATTCACCCCTCCACTTT
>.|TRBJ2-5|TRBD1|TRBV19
CASSVGTVLETQYF
TGTGCCAGTAGTGTCGGGACAGTTCTGGAGACCCAGTACTTC
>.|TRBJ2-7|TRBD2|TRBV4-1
CASSQPLAVSSYEQYF
TGCGCCAGCAGCCAACCGCTAGCGGTTAGCTCCTACGAGCAGTACTTC
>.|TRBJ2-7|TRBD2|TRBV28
CASSFVLAGGYSYEQYF
TGTGCCAGCAGTTTTGTGCTAGCGGGGGGGTACTCCTACGAGCAGTACTTC
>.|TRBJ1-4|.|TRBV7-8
CASSPRRVGRGEKLFF
TGTGCCAGCAGCCCACGCCGGGTTGGAAGGGGTGAAAAACTGTTTTTT
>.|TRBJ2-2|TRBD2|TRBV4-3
CASSQEAGRAVGELFF
TGCGCCAGCAGCCAAGAAGCGGGGAGGGCAGTCGGGGAGCTGTTTTTT
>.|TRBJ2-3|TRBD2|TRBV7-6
CASSQISGSSTDTQYF
TGTGCCAGCAGCCAGATTAGCGGGTCTAGCACAGATACGCAGTATTTT
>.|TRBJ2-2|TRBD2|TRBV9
CASSVWGLAENTGELFF
TGTGCCAGCAGCGTTTGGGGACTAGCGGAAAACACCGGGGAGCTGTTTTTT
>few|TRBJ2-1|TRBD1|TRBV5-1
CASSPGSSTGVNEQFF
TGCGCCAGCAGCCCAGGATCCTCGACAGGGGTCAATGAGCAGTTCTTC
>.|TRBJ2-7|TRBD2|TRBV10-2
CASSSGLAGPASRDEQYF
TGCGCCAGCAGCTCTGGACTAGCGGGGCCTGCTTCGAGGGACGAGCAGTACTTC
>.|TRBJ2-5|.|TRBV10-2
CASRGVVETQYF
TGCGCCAGCCGCGGGGTCGTGGAGACCCAGTACTTC
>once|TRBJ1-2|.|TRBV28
CASFEARAFGYTF
TGTGCCAGCTTTGAGGCCAGAGCTTTTGGCTACACCTTT
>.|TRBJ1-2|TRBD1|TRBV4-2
CASSQDRQGAVGYTF
TGTGCCAGCAGCCAGGATCGACAGGGGGCGGTTGGCTACACCTTC